Reported below is one T cell receptor (beta chain). PCR primers comprised 60 Vbeta and 13 Jbeta primers. TCRdb's copy holds only in-frame clones and misses some; the assay was immunoSEQ multiplex PCR. The table has some 150,000 clones, approximately 80% seen once; the top ten hold 6.6%. This sample stems from a study of cytomegalovirus exposure and HLA in healthy donors. Trimming removed 4 bases from V and 5 bases from J; junction bases left unmatched: 5. The CDR3 covers 14 residues. CDR1 is SGHRS and CDR2 is YFSETQ in the germline V gene. Specimen: PBMCs. The gene calls are TRBV5-1 and TRBJ2-7; 11 bases line up with TRBD1. The sequence came from a woman in her 50s in good health and CMV-seropositive. The CDR3 DNA reads TGCGCCAGCAGCCCGGGACAGGGGGACGACGAGCAGTACTTC. Its translation is CASSPGQGDDEQYF.